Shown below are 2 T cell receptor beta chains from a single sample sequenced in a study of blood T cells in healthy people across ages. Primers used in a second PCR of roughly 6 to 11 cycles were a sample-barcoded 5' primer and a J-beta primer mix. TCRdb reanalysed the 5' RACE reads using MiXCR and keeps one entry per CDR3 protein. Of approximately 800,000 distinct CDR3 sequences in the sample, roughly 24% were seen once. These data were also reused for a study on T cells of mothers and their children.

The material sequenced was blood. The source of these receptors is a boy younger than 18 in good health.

The CDR3 bases are TGCGCCAGCAGCTTGGTGGCAGGGGGGAGCACTGAAGCTTTCTTT. It translates to CASSLVAGGSTEAFF. The V call is TRBV5-1, the J call TRBJ1-1; 7 bases align to TRBD1. J lost 4 bases, V lost 0 bases, and 6 bases had no gene match. CDR1 SGHRS and CDR2 YFSETQ come from the germline V gene. There are 15 residues in the CDR3.

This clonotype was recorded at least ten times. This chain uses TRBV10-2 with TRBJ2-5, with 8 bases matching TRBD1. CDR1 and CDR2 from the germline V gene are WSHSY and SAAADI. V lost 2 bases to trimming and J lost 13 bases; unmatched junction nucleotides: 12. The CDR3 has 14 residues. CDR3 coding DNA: TGCGCCAGCAGTGAGGGCAGGGGGCCCCAACTTCGGTACTTC. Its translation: CASSEGRGPQLRYF.